Presented here are 26 T cell receptor beta chains from one specimen sequenced in a study of cytomegalovirus exposure and HLA in healthy donors (dated by TCRdb to the late 2010s). The method was the immunoSEQ multiplex PCR assay. TCRdb took this table from immuneACCESS and kept in-frame rearrangements with V and J called. Such tables lack part of the clones; where checked against another copy, unresolved V genes explain under half of the gap, and the rest is unexplained. For this sample the table gives under 200,000 clones, of which around 80% were detected only once. The ten largest clones capture over 0.95% of the sample. The material sequenced was PBMCs. The source is a woman between 25 and 40 years old in good health and CMV-seronegative.

The chain couples TRBV30 to TRBJ1-1; D might be TRBD1 (5 bases). The V gene's germline CDR1 is GTSNPN and CDR2 SVGIG (reference sequence). CDR3 length: 13 amino acids. Trimming took 4 bases from V and 5 from J, leaving 14 bases between them. CDR3 loop: CAWTGGGRTEAFF. The DNA for the CDR3 is TGTGCCTGGACCGGCGGGGGTCGGACTGAAGCTTTCTTT. The full variable domain, with the rest looked up from reference TRBV30 and TRBJ1-1, is SQTIHQWPATLVQPVGSPLSLECTVEGTSNPNLYWYRQAAGRGLQLLFYSVGIGQISSEVPQNLSASRPQDRQFILSSKKLLLSDSGFYLCAWTGGGRTEAFFGQGTRLTVV.

For the CDR3, the DNA is TGTGCCACCAGCAGAGCCAGGGCTAGCGGGAGTACAGATACGCAGTATTTT. It specifies CATSRARASGSTDTQYF. The chain couples TRBV15 to TRBJ2-3; the match to TRBD2 covers 10 bases. The V gene end was trimmed by 1 base and the J gene end by 3 bases; junction bases not matched to a gene: 7. Germline-derived CDR1 and CDR2 are LNHNV and YYDKDF (reference sequence). The CDR3 consists of 17 residues.

The sample holds one count of this clone. The gene calls are TRBV19 and TRBJ1-2; 7 bases fit TRBD1. CDR1 and CDR2 (germline): LNHDA, SQIVND (reference sequence). CDR3 length equals 11 residues. Trimming at V came to 6 bases and at J to 8 bases, leaving 3 bases not matched to a gene. CDR3 in DNA: TGTGCCAGTAGACAGGGGAACGGCTACACCTTC. As protein: CASRQGNGYTF.

The V call is TRBV5-1, the J call TRBJ2-5, with 12 bases lining up with TRBD2. Trimming took 3 bases from V and 5 from J; bases not matched to a gene: 8. This CDR3 is 16 amino acids long. Germline lookup yields CDR1 SGHRS and CDR2 YFSETQ. The CDR3: CASSSSSGGAWETQYF. DNA of the CDR3: TGCGCCAGCAGCTCCTCTAGCGGGGGGGCTTGGGAGACCCAGTACTTC.

Turning to this clone: Different DNA sequences within this sample yield the same CDR3. The chain recombines TRBV7-9 with TRBJ2-7; the match to TRBD1 covers 9 bases. The CDR3 is 14 residues long. With 3 bases clipped from V and 3 bases from J, the junction kept 3 bases outside the gene matches. Germline lookup yields CDR1 SEHNR and CDR2 FQNEAQ (reference sequence). CDR3 region: CASSLGQGHYEQYF. CDR3 nucleotide sequence: TGTGCCAGCAGCTTGGGACAGGGACACTACGAGCAGTACTTC.

The genes are TRBV9 and TRBJ2-5, with TRBD1 matching 7 bases. The CDR3 loop spans 16 amino acids. J gave up 5 bases and V 3 bases, and 13 bases lay outside the gene matches. Germline CDR1 SGDLS, CDR2 YYNGEE. The CDR3 loop reads CASSASDRLAIETQYF. CDR3 in DNA: TGTGCCAGCAGCGCCTCGGACAGGTTAGCGATTGAGACCCAGTACTTC.

CDR3 in amino acids: CASSPEGREGLGELFF. The CDR3 nucleotides are TGTGCCAGCAGCCCGGAGGGGCGGGAGGGCCTCGGGGAGCTGTTTTTT. The chain uses TRBV7-9 and TRBJ2-2, with 9 bases fitting TRBD2. Germline loops: CDR1 SEHNR, CDR2 FQNEAQ (reference sequence). The CDR3 is 16 amino acids. V lost 5 bases to trimming and J lost 7 bases; unmatched junction nucleotides: 11.

This chain uses TRBV5-6 with TRBJ1-5; weak D call: TRBD1 (6 bases). This CDR3 region has 14 residues. The germline V gene has CDR1 SGHDT and CDR2 YYEEEE. Trimming left V 5 bases short and J 0 bases short, with 9 bases between. The CDR3 nucleotides are TGTGCCAGCAGTTTCAGGGGTAGCAATCAGCCCCAGCATTTT. It specifies CASSFRGSNQPQHF.

This rearrangement joins TRBV7-2 to TRBJ1-1, with D hard to call. The V gene lost 5 bases and the J gene lost 4 bases, with 11 bases spanning the gap. This CDR3 comprises 13 residues. Per germline, CDR1 SGHTA and CDR2 FQGNSA. The CDR3: CASSRARGTEAFF. Written as DNA, the CDR3 is TGTGCCAGCAGCCGCGCCCGAGGCACTGAAGCTTTCTTT.

The count of this clone is one. V and J are TRBV2 and TRBJ2-7; 7 bases align to TRBD1. J lost 6 bases, V lost 6 bases, and 8 bases had no gene match. This CDR3 contains 13 residues. Germline V gene data show CDR1 as SNHLY and CDR2 as FYNNEI. The CDR3 nucleotides are TGTGCCAGCAGCCCGGGACAGAAAAGCGAGCAGTACTTC. Protein product: CASSPGQKSEQYF.

This chain links TRBV7-2 with TRBJ1-5; 9 nucleotides match TRBD1. V was clipped by 5 bases and J by 7 bases; unmatched bases: 6. This CDR3 has 14 residues. Germline lookup yields CDR1 SGHTA and CDR2 FQGNSA. CDR3 protein: CASSGPTGGQPQHF. The CDR3 nucleotides read TGTGCCAGCAGCGGACCGACAGGGGGACAGCCCCAGCATTTT.

The chain employs TRBV2 and TRBJ2-7; the D gene is possibly TRBD1 (6 bases). CDR1 SNHLY and CDR2 FYNNEI come from the germline V gene. Trimming left V 6 bases short and J 2 bases short, with 11 bases between. This CDR3 has 13 amino acids. CDR3 nucleotides: TGTGCCAGCAGCCGGGACATAACCTACGAGCAGTACTTC. Protein product: CASSRDITYEQYF.

Only one count was recorded for this clone. CDR3 nucleotides: TGTGCCAGCAGCCGGGGTAGGGGGATGGGCACTGAAGCTTTCTTT. As protein: CASSRGRGMGTEAFF. The rearrangement uses TRBV5-4 and TRBJ1-1; the D gene is possibly TRBD1 (6 bases). The CDR3 contains 15 residues. Germline V lookup: CDR1 SGHNT, CDR2 YYREEE (reference sequence). Trimming left V 4 bases short and J 4 bases short, with 17 bases between.

The sample holds a few counts of this clone. The chain joins TRBV27 to TRBJ2-1; TRBD2 might be the D (5 bases). V dropped 5 bases and J dropped 9 bases, with 11 bases sitting between them. The germline V gene encodes CDR1 MNHEY and CDR2 SMNVEV (reference sequence). The CDR3 covers 12 residues. This CDR3 reads CASSPAASEQFF. In nucleotides, the CDR3 is TGTGCCAGCAGTCCAGCGGCATCTGAGCAGTTCTTC.

This clone was seen once. The rearrangement links TRBV10-2 to TRBJ2-3, with a possible D match to TRBD1 (5 bases). The CDR3 is made up of 14 amino acids. The germline V and J ends were trimmed by 2 bases and 10 bases, with 16 bases remaining between them. Germline V gene data show CDR1 as WSHSY and CDR2 as SAAADI. The DNA of the CDR3 is TGCGCCAGCAGTGAGGACAGCCTCTCAGGAGCGCAGTATTTT. This sequence encodes CASSEDSLSGAQYF.

The rearrangement joins TRBV6-1 to TRBJ1-5; 7 positions agree with TRBD1. Trimming cost V 7 bases and J 4 bases; bases outside gene matches: 10. This CDR3 region has 15 residues. CDR1 is MNHNS and CDR2 is SASEGT in the germline V gene. The CDR3 protein is CASKGRQGGNQPQHF. CDR3 DNA: TGTGCCAGCAAGGGAAGACAGGGAGGAAATCAGCCCCAGCATTTT.

This clone was detected only once. The chain carries TRBV18 and TRBJ1-6, with 11 bases identical to TRBD1. CDR3 length: 17 amino acids. CDR1 is KGHSH, CDR2 LQKENI, per germline. Germline trimming cut 2 bases from V and 9 bases from J; bases unmatched to any gene: 9. The CDR3 DNA reads as TGTGCCAGCTCACCAAGGGCTTCCGGGACAGGGGGTTCACCCCTCCACTTT. This sequence encodes CASSPRASGTGGSPLHF. The full variable domain, rest sourced from reference TRBV18 and TRBJ1-6, is NAGVMQNPRHLVRRRGQEARLRCSPMKGHSHVYWYRQLPEEGLKFMVYLQKENIIDESGMPKERFSAEFPKEGPSILRIQQVVRGDSAAYFCASSPRASGTGGSPLHFGNGTRLTVT.

The J gene is TRBJ1-2, the V gene TRBV29-1; a possible D gene is TRBD1 (5 bases). CDR1 is SQVTM and CDR2 is ANQGSEA in the germline V gene. The V end lost 8 bases, the J end lost 4 bases, and 17 bases lay between the germline ends. CDR3 length: 13 amino acids. The CDR3 loop reads CSTHPRTSYGYTF. The CDR3 nucleotides read TGCAGCACACACCCGAGGACAAGCTATGGCTACACCTTC.

The V gene is TRBV25-1, the J gene TRBJ2-7; no clear D gene. CDR1 and CDR2 (germline): MGHDK, SYGVNS. The CDR3 consists of 14 residues. V lost 5 bases, J lost 1 base, and 12 bases lay in between. Here the CDR3 DNA reads TGTGCCAGCAGTTCCCGGAGCCATTCCTACGAGCAGTACTTC. The encoded protein is CASSSRSHSYEQYF.

The rearrangement uses TRBV15 and TRBJ1-1; D unresolved. Germline CDR1 reads LNHNV; CDR2 reads YYDKDF (reference sequence). V lost 3 bases and J 4 bases, leaving 9 bases between the germline ends. The CDR3 totals 13 residues. Here the CDR3 reads CATSSRRATEAFF. The CDR3 DNA follows: TGTGCCACCAGCAGCCGCCGCGCCACTGAAGCTTTCTTT.

The chain uses TRBV10-1 and TRBJ2-3, with 12 bases aligning to TRBD2. The CDR3 consists of 17 residues. Looked up from germline, CDR1 is WNHNN and CDR2 is SYGVQD (reference sequence). The V segment lost 3 bases and the J segment 2 bases; nucleotides outside the gene matches: 6. The CDR3 loop is CASSDRLAGADTDTQYF. The CDR3 bases are TGCGCCAGCAGTGATCGACTAGCGGGGGCCGACACAGATACGCAGTATTTT.

The V and J genes are TRBV2 and TRBJ1-6; TRBD1 might be the D (5 bases). Between the trimmed V and J ends, which lost 3 bases and 9 bases, there was a span of 12 bases. CDR1 and CDR2 from the germline V gene are SNHLY and FYNNEI. The CDR3 consists of 14 residues. The CDR3 nucleotides are TGTGCCAGCAGTGACCAGGGTAGGGGTTCACCCCTCCACTTT. The encoded protein is CASSDQGRGSPLHF. Using reference TRBV2 and TRBJ1-6 for the parts outside the CDR3, the full variable domain is EPEVTQTPSHQVTQMGQEVILRCVPISNHLYFYWYRQILGQKVEFLVSFYNNEISEKSEIFDDQFSVERPDGSNFTLKIRSTKLEDSAMYFCASSDQGRGSPLHFGNGTRLTVT.

The chain employs TRBV9 and TRBJ1-2; D unresolved. Per germline, CDR1 SGDLS and CDR2 YYNGEE. V lost 6 bases, J lost 5 bases, and 14 bases lay in between. The CDR3 runs to 13 residues. CDR3 residues: CASTLPGLYGYTF. In DNA, the CDR3 is TGTGCCAGCACCCTGCCGGGGTTATATGGCTACACCTTC. Together with reference TRBV9 and TRBJ1-2, the CDR3 gives the full variable domain: DSGVTQTPKHLITATGQRVTLRCSPRSGDLSVYWYQQSLDQGLQFLIQYYNGEERAKGNILERFSAQQFPDLHSELNLSSLELGDSALYFCASTLPGLYGYTFGSGTRLTVV.

About this clone: Compared with germline, one end of the junction differs, possibly owing to a read error. This chain connects TRBV10-1 to TRBJ1-4; TRBD1 aligns across 7 bases. The CDR3 spans 11 residues. From germline, CDR1 is WNHNN and CDR2 SYGVQD (reference sequence). The CDR3 protein is CASSESSTGVF. In DNA form, the CDR3 reads TGCGCCAGCAGTGAGTCTAGCACAGGGGTTTTT.

The V gene is TRBV6-5, the J gene TRBJ2-1; 9 positions match TRBD2. From germline, CDR1 is MNHEY and CDR2 SVGAGI. CDR3 length: 15 amino acids. J was trimmed by 9 bases and V by 6 bases; bases with no gene match: 12. CDR3 amino acids: CASSIRPSGTSEQFF. CDR3 nucleotides: TGTGCCAGCAGCATACGGCCTAGCGGGACGAGTGAGCAGTTCTTC.

This chain links TRBV7-2 with TRBJ2-7, with TRBD1 identical over 8 bases. J lost 6 bases, V lost 2 bases, and 12 bases had no gene match. CDR3 length: 16 residues. The V gene's germline CDR1 is SGHTA and CDR2 FQGNSA. As DNA, the CDR3 is TGTGCCAGCAGCTTATGGCAGGGGGCCCTCATGGGCGAGCAGTACTTC. It encodes CASSLWQGALMGEQYF.